This T cell receptor beta chain is drawn from a study of early T cells in non-severe SARS-CoV-2 infection. Turning to the study itself: Investigators sequenced bulk RNA drawn from unsorted whole blood, and chains remained unpaired.

TCRdb reprocessed the 5' RACE reads via MiXCR and lists one record per CDR3 protein. Among about 80,000 distinct CDR3 sequences listed, 14% to 15% were seen once. Trimming removed 2 bases at V and 3 bases at J, with 17 bases between. The CDR3 has 17 residues. The chain links TRBV12-3 or TRBV12-4 to TRBJ1-5, with D perhaps matching TRBD1 (5 bases). The source is an adult who was a healthcare worker with PCR-confirmed SARS-CoV-2 infection or an uninfected control (not recorded which). The sample consisted of whole blood. The CDR3, as DNA: TGTGCCAGCAGTTTACACCGGGGGGGACGCGACAATCAGCCCCAGCATTTT. Translating it yields CASSLHRGGRDNQPQHF.